This entry lists 8 T cell receptor beta chains sequenced from one sample in a study of cytomegalovirus exposure and HLA in healthy donors. PCR employed 60 Vbeta and 13 Jbeta primers. Only in-frame clones appear in the TCRdb table, and some are missing; sequencing was by immunoSEQ multiplex PCR. The repertoire consists of about 190,000 clones, with roughly 75% occurring once and the leading ten covering about 5%. Material: PBMCs. The receptors originated from a man younger than 40 in good health and CMV-seropositive.

The V and J genes are TRBV29-1 and TRBJ2-3; no definite D call. This CDR3 region has 15 residues. Germline CDR1 reads SQVTM; CDR2 reads ANQGSEA. Trimming pared 1 base from V and 6 bases from J, leaving 17 bases between. CDR3 sequence (DNA): TGCAGCGTTGAAGGGGTAACACGGGTCCCGGATACGCAGTATTTT. It encodes CSVEGVTRVPDTQYF.

The chain employs TRBV9 and TRBJ2-1, with D possibly being TRBD2 (6 bases). The CDR3 runs to 14 residues. Germline V gene sequence: CDR1 SGDLS, CDR2 YYNGEE. V was shortened by 4 bases and J by 6 bases, with 14 bases between the two germline ends. CDR3 coding DNA: TGTGCCAGCAGCTTTACTAGCAGCAGCAATGAGCAGTTCTTC. Translation: CASSFTSSSNEQFF.

The chain couples TRBV25-1 to TRBJ1-2; D might be TRBD1 (5 bases). Trimming shortened V by 7 bases and J by 8 bases, and 14 bases separated the two germline ends. The CDR3 totals 12 residues. CDR1 and CDR2 from the germline V gene are MGHDK and SYGVNS. The CDR3 sequence is CASTEGTKGYTF. The CDR3 DNA reads as TGTGCCAGCACCGAGGGGACTAAGGGCTACACCTTC.

The chain has TRBV7-2 and TRBJ2-7, with 9 bases fitting TRBD2. J lost 6 bases, V lost 5 bases, and 5 bases had no gene match. Per germline, CDR1 SGHTA and CDR2 FQGNSA. The CDR3 is 13 amino acids. The CDR3 DNA follows: TGTGCCAGCAGCCTGGGACTAGCAGGCGAGCAGTACTTC. It translates to CASSLGLAGEQYF.

The V and J genes are TRBV7-9 and TRBJ2-7; the match to TRBD2 covers 7 bases. With V trimmed by 2 bases and J by 7 bases, 14 bases remained unmatched. CDR1 SEHNR and CDR2 FQNEAQ come from the germline V gene (reference sequence). The CDR3 consists of 16 residues. The CDR3 region has the DNA TGTGCCAGCAGCTTATTAGAGCGGGGAGGTTTAGGGGAGCAGTACTTC. It translates to CASSLLERGGLGEQYF.

This rearrangement joins TRBV28 to TRBJ2-3; a possible D gene is TRBD1 (5 bases). V dropped 7 bases and J dropped 5 bases, with 19 bases sitting between them. CDR1 is MDHEN and CDR2 is SYDVKM in the germline V gene. The CDR3 runs to 15 residues. CDR3 nucleotides: TGTGCCAGCACCGCTCAGCTCAGGGCGGTAGATACGCAGTATTTT. Amino acids: CASTAQLRAVDTQYF.

The chain is built from TRBV7-6 and TRBJ1-5; D is unresolved. CDR1 is SGHVS, CDR2 FNYEAQ, per germline. Trimming pared 5 bases from V and 2 bases from J, leaving 10 bases between. The CDR3 spans 14 residues. Written as DNA, the CDR3 is TGTGCCAGCAGCACCGAGCTTGGCAATCAGCCCCAGCATTTT. Amino acids: CASSTELGNQPQHF.

The chain is built from TRBV19 and TRBJ2-3; 10 nucleotides align to TRBD1. The CDR3 has 17 residues. From germline, CDR1 is LNHDA and CDR2 SQIVND (reference sequence). V shed 4 bases, J shed 2 bases, and the junction held 9 bases outside the gene matches. In nucleotides, the CDR3 is TGTGCCAGTAGTAAGGGATACGGGACAGGGGCCACAGATACGCAGTATTTT. This encodes CASSKGYGTGATDTQYF.